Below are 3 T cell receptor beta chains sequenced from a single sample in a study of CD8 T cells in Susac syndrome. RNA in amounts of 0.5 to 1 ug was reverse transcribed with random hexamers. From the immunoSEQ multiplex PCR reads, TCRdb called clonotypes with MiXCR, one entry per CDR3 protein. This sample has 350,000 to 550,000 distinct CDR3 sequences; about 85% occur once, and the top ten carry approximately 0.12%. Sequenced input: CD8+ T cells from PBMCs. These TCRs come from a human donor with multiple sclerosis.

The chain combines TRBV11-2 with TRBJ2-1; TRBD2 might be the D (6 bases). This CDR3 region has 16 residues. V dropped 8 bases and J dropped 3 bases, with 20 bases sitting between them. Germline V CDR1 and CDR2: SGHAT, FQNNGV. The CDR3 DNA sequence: TGTGCCAGCCTTGAATCAGGAGGGGCCCTCTACAATGAGCAGTTCTTC. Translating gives CASLESGGALYNEQFF.

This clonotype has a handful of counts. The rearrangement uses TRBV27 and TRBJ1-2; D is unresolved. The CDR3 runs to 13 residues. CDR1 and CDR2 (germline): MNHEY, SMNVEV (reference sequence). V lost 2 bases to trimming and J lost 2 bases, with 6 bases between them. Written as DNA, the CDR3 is TGTGCCAGCAGTTTAGCAGAAAACTATGGCTACACCTTC. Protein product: CASSLAENYGYTF.

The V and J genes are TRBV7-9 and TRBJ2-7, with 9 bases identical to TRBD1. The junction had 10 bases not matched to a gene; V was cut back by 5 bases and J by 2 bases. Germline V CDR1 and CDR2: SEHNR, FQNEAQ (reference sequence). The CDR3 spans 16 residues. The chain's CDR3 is CASSPGQGNLPYEQYF. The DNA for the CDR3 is TGTGCCAGCAGCCCCGGACAGGGGAACCTCCCCTACGAGCAGTACTTC.